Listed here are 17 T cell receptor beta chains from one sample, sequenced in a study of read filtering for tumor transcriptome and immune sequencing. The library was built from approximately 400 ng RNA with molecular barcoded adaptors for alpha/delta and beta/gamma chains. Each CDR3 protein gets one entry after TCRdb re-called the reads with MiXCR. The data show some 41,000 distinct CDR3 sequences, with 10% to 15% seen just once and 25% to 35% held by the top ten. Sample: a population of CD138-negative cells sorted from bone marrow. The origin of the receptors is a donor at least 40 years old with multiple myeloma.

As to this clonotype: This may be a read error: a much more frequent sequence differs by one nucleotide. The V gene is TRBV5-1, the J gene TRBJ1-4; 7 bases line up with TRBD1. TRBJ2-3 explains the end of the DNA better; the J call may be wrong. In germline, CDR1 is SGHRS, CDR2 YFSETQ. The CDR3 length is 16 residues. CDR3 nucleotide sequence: TGCGCCAGCAGCTTTGAGGGGGCTAGCAGGAAGGATACGCAGTATTTT. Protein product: CASSFEGASRKDTQYF.

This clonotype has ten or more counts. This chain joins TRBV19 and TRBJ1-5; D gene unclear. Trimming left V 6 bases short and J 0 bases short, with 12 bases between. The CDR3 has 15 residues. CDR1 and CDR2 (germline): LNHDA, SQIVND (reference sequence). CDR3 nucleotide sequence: TGTGCCAGTAGATGGGGTTTGGATAGCAATCAGCCCCAGCATTTT. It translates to CASRWGLDSNQPQHF. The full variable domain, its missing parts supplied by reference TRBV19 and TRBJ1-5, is DGGITQSPKYLFRKEGQNVTLSCEQNLNHDAMYWYRQDPGQGLRLIYYSQIVNDFQKGDIAEGYSVSREKKESFPLTVTSAQKNPTAFYLCASRWGLDSNQPQHFGDGTRLSIL.

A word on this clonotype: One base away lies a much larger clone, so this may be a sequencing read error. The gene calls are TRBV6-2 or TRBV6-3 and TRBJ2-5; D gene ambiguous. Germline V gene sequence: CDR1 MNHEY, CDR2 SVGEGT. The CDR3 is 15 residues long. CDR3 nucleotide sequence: TGTGCCAGCAGCCCTCAGCGAAGAGTTCGAGAGACCCAGCACTTC. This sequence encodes CASSPQRRVRETQHF.

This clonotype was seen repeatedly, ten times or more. DNA of the CDR3: TGTGCCAGCCGCCAACAGGGGTTCTACAATGAGCAGTTCTTC. Translated, it gives CASRQQGFYNEQFF. The V and J genes are TRBV7-2 and TRBJ2-1; 7 bases are a match to TRBD1. Germline CDR1 is SGHTA and CDR2 is FQGNSA. This CDR3 region has 14 residues. V lost 8 bases and J lost 3; bases outside the gene matches: 7.

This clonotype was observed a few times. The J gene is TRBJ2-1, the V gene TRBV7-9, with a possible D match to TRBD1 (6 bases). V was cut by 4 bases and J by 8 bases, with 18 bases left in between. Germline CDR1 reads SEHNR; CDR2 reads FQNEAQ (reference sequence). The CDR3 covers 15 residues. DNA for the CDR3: TGTGCCAGCAGCTCCCGGACAGACGGATGGGATGAGCAGTTCTTC. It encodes CASSSRTDGWDEQFF.

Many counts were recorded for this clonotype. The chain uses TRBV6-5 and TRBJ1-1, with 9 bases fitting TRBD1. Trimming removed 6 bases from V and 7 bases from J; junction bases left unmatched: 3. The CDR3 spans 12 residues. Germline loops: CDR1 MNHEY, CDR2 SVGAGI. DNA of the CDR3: TGTGCCAGCAGGGAGGACAGGGGTGAAGCTTTCTTT. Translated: CASREDRGEAFF.

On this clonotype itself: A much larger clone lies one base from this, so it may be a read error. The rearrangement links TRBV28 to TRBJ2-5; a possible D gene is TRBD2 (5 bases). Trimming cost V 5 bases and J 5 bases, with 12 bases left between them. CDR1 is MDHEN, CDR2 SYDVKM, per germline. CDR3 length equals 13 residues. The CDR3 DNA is TGTGCCAGCAGTATCAGACCGGGGGAGACCCAGTACTTC. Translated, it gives CASSIRPGETQYF.

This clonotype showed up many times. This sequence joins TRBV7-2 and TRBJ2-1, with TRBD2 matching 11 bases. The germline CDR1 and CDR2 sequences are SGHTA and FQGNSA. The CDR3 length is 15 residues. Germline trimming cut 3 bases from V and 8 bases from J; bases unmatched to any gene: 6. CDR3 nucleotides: TGTGCCAGCAGCTTGGGACTAGCGGAGTCCCATGAGCAGTTCTTC. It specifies CASSLGLAESHEQFF.

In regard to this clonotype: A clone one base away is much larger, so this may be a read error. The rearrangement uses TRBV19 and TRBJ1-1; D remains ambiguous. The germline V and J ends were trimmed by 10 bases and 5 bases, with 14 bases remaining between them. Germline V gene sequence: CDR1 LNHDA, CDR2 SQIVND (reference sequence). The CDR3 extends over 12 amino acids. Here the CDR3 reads CATSAWTTEAFF. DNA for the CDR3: TGTGCCACTTCCGCCTGGACTACTGAAGCTTTCTTT.

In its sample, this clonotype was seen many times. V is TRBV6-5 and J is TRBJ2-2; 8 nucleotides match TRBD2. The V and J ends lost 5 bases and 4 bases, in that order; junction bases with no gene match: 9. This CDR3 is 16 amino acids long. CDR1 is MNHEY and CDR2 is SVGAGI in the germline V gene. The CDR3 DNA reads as TGTGCCAGCAGTCGACTCACGGGAGGGTCCACCGGGGAGCTGTTTTTT. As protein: CASSRLTGGSTGELFF.

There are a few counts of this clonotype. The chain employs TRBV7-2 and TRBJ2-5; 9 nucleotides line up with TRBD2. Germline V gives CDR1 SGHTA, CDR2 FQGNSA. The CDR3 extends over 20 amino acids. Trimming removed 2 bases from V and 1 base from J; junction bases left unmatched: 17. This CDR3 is CASSLWAMGGGGPPQETQYF. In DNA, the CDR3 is TGTGCCAGCAGCTTATGGGCCATGGGCGGGGGGGGACCACCCCAAGAGACCCAGTACTTC. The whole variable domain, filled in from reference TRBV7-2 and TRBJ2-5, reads GAGVSQSPSNKVTEKGKDVELRCDPISGHTALYWYRQSLGQGLEFLIYFQGNSAPDKSGLPSDRFSAERTGGSVSTLTIQRTQQEDSAVYLCASSLWAMGGGGPPQETQYFGPGTRLLVL.

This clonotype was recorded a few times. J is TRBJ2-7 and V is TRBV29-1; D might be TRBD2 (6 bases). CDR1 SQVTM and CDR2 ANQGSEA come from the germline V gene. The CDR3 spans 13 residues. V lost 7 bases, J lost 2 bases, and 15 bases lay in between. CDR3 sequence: CSAWSGPPYEQYF. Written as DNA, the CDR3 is TGCAGCGCCTGGAGCGGGCCACCCTACGAGCAGTACTTC.

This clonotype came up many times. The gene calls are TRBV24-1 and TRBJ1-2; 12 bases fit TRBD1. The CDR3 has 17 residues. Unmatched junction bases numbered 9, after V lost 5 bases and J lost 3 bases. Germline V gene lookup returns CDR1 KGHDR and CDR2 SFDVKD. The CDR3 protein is CATSGLGQGAADYGYTF. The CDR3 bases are TGTGCCACCAGTGGGCTGGGACAGGGGGCCGCAGACTATGGCTACACCTTC.

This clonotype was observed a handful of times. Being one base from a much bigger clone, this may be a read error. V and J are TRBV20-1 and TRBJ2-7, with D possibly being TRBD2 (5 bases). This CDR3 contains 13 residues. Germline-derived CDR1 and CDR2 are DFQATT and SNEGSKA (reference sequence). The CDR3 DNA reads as TGCAGTACTAGACCAGGCAGATTCTACGAGCAGTACTTC. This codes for CSTRPGRFYEQYF.

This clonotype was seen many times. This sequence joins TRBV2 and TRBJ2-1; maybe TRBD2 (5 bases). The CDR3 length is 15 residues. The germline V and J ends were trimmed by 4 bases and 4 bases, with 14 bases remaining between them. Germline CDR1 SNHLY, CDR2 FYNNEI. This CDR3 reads CASSGASRSYNEQFF. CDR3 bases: TGTGCCAGCAGTGGTGCTAGCAGAAGTTACAATGAGCAGTTCTTC.

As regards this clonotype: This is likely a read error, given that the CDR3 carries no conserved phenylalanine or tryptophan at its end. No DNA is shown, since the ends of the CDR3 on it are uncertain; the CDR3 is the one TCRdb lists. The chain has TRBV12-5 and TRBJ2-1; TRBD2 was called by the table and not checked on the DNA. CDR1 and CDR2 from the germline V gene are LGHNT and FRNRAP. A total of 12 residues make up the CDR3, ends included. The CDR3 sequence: CASGSSGSELLL.

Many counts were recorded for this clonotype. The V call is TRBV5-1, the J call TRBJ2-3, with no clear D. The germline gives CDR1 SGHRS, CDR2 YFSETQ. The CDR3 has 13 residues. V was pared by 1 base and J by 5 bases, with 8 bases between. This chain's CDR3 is CASSLRRQDTQYF. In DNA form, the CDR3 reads TGCGCCAGCAGCTTGAGACGCCAAGATACGCAGTATTTT.